This TCR beta chain was sequenced in a study of CD8 T cells in ankylosing spondylitis. Trimming took 4 bases from V and 6 from J, leaving 4 bases between them. This CDR3 is 11 amino acids long. From germline, CDR1 is SGHTA and CDR2 FQGNSA. Scientists made TCR beta libraries using quantitative 5'-RACE with molecular barcodes. MiXCR was run by TCRdb on the 5' RACE reads, yielding one entry per CDR3 protein. The table shows about 240,000 distinct CDR3 sequences, with approximately 9% occurring only once. This clonotype was observed a few times. Its antigen remains unidentified. A much larger clone is a single base away; this may be a read error. Findings and limits, study-wide: Disease-linked clones reportedly concentrated significantly in matched ankylosing spondylitis synovial fluid. Made up of about eight highly homologous variants, a TCR beta motif appeared characteristic of ankylosing spondylitis blood. Disease-linked clones, CD8+, were relatively rare in peripheral blood.

The receptor was derived from a male donor with ankylosing spondylitis or in good health (not recorded which). The source material was blood, either unsorted or a sorted T cell fraction (not recorded which). The V gene is TRBV7-2, the J gene TRBJ2-1; D is ambiguous. The CDR3 protein is CASSYRNEQFF. For the CDR3, the DNA is TGTGCCAGCAGCTACCGCAATGAGCAGTTCTTC.